The 27 T cell receptor beta chains listed next were all sequenced from one sample in a study of blood T cells in healthy people across ages. A second PCR, run for about 7 to 11 cycles, used a sample-barcoded 5' primer plus a J-beta primer mix. MiXCR, applied by TCRdb to the 5' RACE reads, yields one record per CDR3 protein. Seen here are 550,000 to 750,000 distinct CDR3 sequences, roughly 21% observed once, and the top ten hold roughly 3.9%. Material for sequencing was blood. The receptors here all came from a man in his sixties or seventies in good health.

This sequence joins TRBV7-2 and TRBJ2-7; the D gene is possibly TRBD2 (6 bases). With 5 bases removed from V and 9 bases from J, the gap between germline ends came to 17 bases. Germline CDR1 SGHTA, CDR2 FQGNSA. The CDR3 runs to 13 residues. The CDR3: CASSPGTGLGQYF. DNA of the CDR3: TGTGCCAGCAGCCCGGGGACTGGGTTGGGGCAGTACTTC.

This clonotype was counted a single time. The V gene is TRBV29-1, the J gene TRBJ1-2, with 7 bases matching TRBD1. This CDR3 region has 12 residues. Germline-derived CDR1 and CDR2 are SQVTM and ANQGSEA. Trimming cost V 7 bases and J 4 bases; bases outside gene matches: 6. The CDR3 sequence is CSAGGEGYGYTF. The CDR3 DNA sequence: TGCAGCGCAGGGGGAGAAGGCTATGGCTACACCTTC.

The J gene is TRBJ2-5, the V gene TRBV9; TRBD2 is a possible D gene (6 bases). V gave up 1 base and J gave up 1 base, with 14 bases separating them. Germline loops: CDR1 SGDLS, CDR2 YYNGEE. This CDR3 is 16 amino acids long. CDR3 region: CASSVSGRRTQETQYF. CDR3 sequence (DNA): TGTGCCAGCAGCGTAAGCGGGCGTAGGACCCAAGAGACCCAGTACTTC.

This clonotype has just a few counts. This chain uses TRBV3-1 with TRBJ1-4; tentative D call: TRBD1 (5 bases). Trimming cost V 4 bases and J 8 bases, with 14 bases left between them. CDR1 and CDR2 (germline): LGHDT, YNNKEL (reference sequence). The CDR3 runs to 14 residues. The CDR3 DNA follows: TGTGCCAGCAGCCGCCTGGACGGGGCAGAAAAACTGTTTTTT. Protein sequence: CASSRLDGAEKLFF.

This clonotype was seen a handful of times. This chain connects TRBV20-1 to TRBJ2-3; D is unresolved. Germline assignment: CDR1 DFQATT and CDR2 SNEGSKA (reference sequence). V dropped 3 bases and J dropped 1 base, with 32 bases sitting between them. The CDR3 totals 21 residues. In DNA, the CDR3 is TGCAGTGCTAGTGATGACGCTCGTCGTCGCCCTGAAAATCGAGGCACAGATACGCAGTATTTT. Its translation is CSASDDARRRPENRGTDTQYF.

The sample holds a few counts of this clonotype. The rearrangement uses TRBV6-1 and TRBJ2-5; weak D call: TRBD1 (6 bases). V was trimmed by 7 bases and J by 1 base, leaving 13 bases between them. CDR1 is MNHNS and CDR2 is SASEGT in the germline V gene. The CDR3 loop spans 14 amino acids. The CDR3 loop reads CASNRAGVQETQYF. The CDR3 DNA reads as TGTGCCAGCAACCGCGCAGGGGTCCAAGAGACCCAGTACTTC.

CDR3 nucleotides: TGTGCCAGTAGTCCCGGACACAAAAGCTCCTACAATGAGCAGTTCTTC. Residues: CASSPGHKSSYNEQFF. The genes are TRBV19 and TRBJ2-1; perhaps TRBD1 as D (5 bases). Per the germline V gene, CDR1 is LNHDA and CDR2 is SQIVND (reference sequence). The length of the CDR3 is 16 residues. The germline V and J ends were trimmed by 5 bases and 0 bases, with 14 bases remaining between them.

The CDR3 loop reads CASSPSYQGLGYGYTF. The CDR3 nucleotides read TGCGCCAGCAGCCCCTCGTACCAGGGCCTTGGCTATGGCTACACCTTC. V and J are TRBV4-1 and TRBJ1-2; perhaps TRBD1 as D (5 bases). With 4 bases removed from V and 4 bases from J, the gap between germline ends came to 19 bases. In germline, CDR1 is MGHRA, CDR2 YSYEKL. The CDR3 runs 16 residues.

The chain recombines TRBV19 with TRBJ2-5; 12 bases are a match to TRBD2. The CDR3 length is 14 residues. Germline V CDR1 and CDR2: LNHDA, SQIVND (reference sequence). J was trimmed by 6 bases and V by 11 bases; bases with no gene match: 10. The CDR3: CASRSLAGGKTQYF. DNA of the CDR3: TGTGCCTCCCGCTCACTAGCGGGAGGTAAGACCCAGTACTTC.

This clonotype was seen a handful of times. V gene TRBV20-1 combines with J gene TRBJ1-1; possible D gene TRBD1, 6 bases. Germline V gives CDR1 DFQATT, CDR2 SNEGSKA (reference sequence). Trimming stripped 4 bases from V and 0 bases from J, with 18 bases between. The CDR3 totals 16 residues. The CDR3: CSATGRGDKMNTEAFF. The CDR3 coding sequence is TGCAGTGCTACGGGACGCGGGGACAAAATGAACACTGAAGCTTTCTTT.

The chain joins TRBV5-1 to TRBJ1-4, with D perhaps matching TRBD1 (6 bases). The CDR3 runs to 16 residues. Trimming took off 5 bases at V and 2 bases at J, with 16 bases between the two ends. Per the germline V gene, CDR1 is SGHRS and CDR2 is YFSETQ. The CDR3 bases are TGCGCCAGCAGGGGTGAGGGGGGCGCGACTAATGAAAAACTGTTTTTT. It encodes CASRGEGGATNEKLFF. Looking up the rest from reference TRBV5-1 and TRBJ1-4 gives the full variable domain: KAGVTQTPRYLIKTRGQQVTLSCSPISGHRSVSWYQQTPGQGLQFLFEYFSETQRNKGNFPGRFSGRQFSNSRSEMNVSTLELGDSALYLCASRGEGGATNEKLFFGSGTQLSVL.

The chain employs TRBV2 and TRBJ1-2, with a tentative D call TRBD1 (5 bases). The CDR3 loop spans 15 amino acids. Trimming removed 2 bases from V and 1 base from J, with 11 bases in between. Germline V gene lookup returns CDR1 SNHLY and CDR2 FYNNEI. CDR3 DNA: TGTGCCAGCAGTGAATTATGGGGGAGTAACTATGGCTACACCTTC. Translating gives CASSELWGSNYGYTF.

CDR3 protein: CASSSGAQGYSYEQYF. The CDR3 DNA is TGTGCCAGCAGCTCCGGAGCGCAGGGGTACTCCTACGAGCAGTACTTC. The chain combines TRBV5-5 with TRBJ2-7; maybe TRBD1 (6 bases). The CDR3 loop spans 16 amino acids. Germline CDR1 SGHKS, CDR2 YYEKEE (reference sequence). Trimming took 3 bases from V and 0 from J, leaving 16 bases between them.

The chain recombines TRBV20-1 with TRBJ2-3, with 8 bases aligning to TRBD2. CDR1 and CDR2 (germline): DFQATT, SNEGSKA (reference sequence). There are 15 residues in the CDR3. Unmatched junction bases numbered 10, after V lost 5 bases and J lost 3 bases. DNA of the CDR3: TGCAGTGCTCCAAAAGCGGGAGAAAAAACAGATACGCAGTATTTT. It codes for CSAPKAGEKTDTQYF.

This clonotype has more than one count but fewer than ten. Sequence at one end of the junction differs from germline and may be a read error. The CDR3 protein is CASSSLRETRHF. As DNA, the CDR3 is TGTGCCAGCAGTTCACTCCGGGAGACTAGACACTTC. The genes are TRBV28 and TRBJ2-7; TRBD2 might be the D (6 bases). CDR1 is MDHEN and CDR2 is SYDVKM in the germline V gene. The CDR3 runs 12 residues. Together with reference TRBV28 and TRBJ2-7, the CDR3 gives the full variable domain: DVKVTQSSRYLVKRTGEKVFLECVQDMDHENMFWYRQDPGLGLRLIYFSYDVKMKEKGDIPEGYSVSREKKERFSLILESASTNQTSMYLCASSSLRETRHFGPGTRLTVT.

The chain links TRBV5-6 to TRBJ2-5, with 12 bases aligning to TRBD2. The germline CDR1 and CDR2 sequences are SGHDT and YYEEEE. CDR3 length: 18 amino acids. V was pared by 1 base and J by 3 bases, with 10 bases of the junction left unmatched. The CDR3 here is CASSLSLGTSGFKETQYF. The CDR3 nucleotides read TGTGCCAGCAGCTTGAGCCTTGGGACTAGCGGGTTTAAAGAGACCCAGTACTTC.

Worth noting for this clonotype: A much larger clone sits a single nucleotide away, making a read error possible. The chain has TRBV5-1 and TRBJ2-5; tentatively, D is TRBD1 (6 bases). The CDR3 extends over 13 amino acids. From germline, CDR1 is SGHRS and CDR2 YFSETQ. This chain's CDR3 is CANSLDSMETQYF. The CDR3 DNA reads as TGCGCCAACAGCTTGGACAGCATGGAGACCCAGTACTTC.

V gene TRBV7-9 combines with J gene TRBJ2-1; TRBD2 matches 7 bases. V dropped 1 base and J dropped 4; count of bases not matched to a gene: 10. The germline CDR1 and CDR2 sequences are SEHNR and FQNEAQ (reference sequence). This CDR3 has 17 amino acids. The CDR3 bases are TGTGCCAGCAGCTTAGTAAGTTCTAGCGGACGATACAATGAGCAGTTCTTC. It specifies CASSLVSSSGRYNEQFF.

The V gene is TRBV20-1, the J gene TRBJ2-3; TRBD1 agrees at 8 bases. Germline V gene lookup returns CDR1 DFQATT and CDR2 SNEGSKA (reference sequence). The length of the CDR3 is 15 residues. After removal of 6 bases from V and 4 bases from J, the junction contained 12 bases not matched to a gene. The chain's CDR3 is CSASSTGDVADTQYF. In DNA, the CDR3 is TGCAGTGCCTCATCGACAGGGGATGTCGCAGATACGCAGTATTTT.

This clonotype was seen repeatedly, ten times or more. The chain combines TRBV11-2 with TRBJ2-5; a weak D match, TRBD2 (5 bases). The length of the CDR3 is 15 residues. V lost 3 bases, J lost 4 bases, and 15 bases lay in between. Germline lookup yields CDR1 SGHAT and CDR2 FQNNGV. As DNA, the CDR3 is TGTGCCAGCAGCTTGCTCGGGGAAGGTGGAGAGACCCAGTACTTC. Translation gives CASSLLGEGGETQYF.

This sequence joins TRBV20-1 and TRBJ2-7; D not resolved. Germline CDR1 DFQATT, CDR2 SNEGSKA (reference sequence). With 1 base removed from V and 6 bases from J, the gap between germline ends came to 10 bases. The CDR3 totals 12 residues. The CDR3 DNA reads as TGCAGTGCTAGAGGCCGAGTTGCCGAGCAGTACTTC. Protein sequence: CSARGRVAEQYF.

Ten or more counts support this clonotype. The chain carries TRBV4-3 and TRBJ2-1; D may be TRBD2 (6 bases). V lost 1 base and J lost 1, with 8 bases in between. The V gene's germline CDR1 is LGHNA and CDR2 YSLEER. This CDR3 is 15 amino acids long. In DNA, the CDR3 is TGCGCCAGCAGCCAAGGCCTAGCGTCCTACAATGAGCAGTTCTTC. Residues: CASSQGLASYNEQFF.

The genes are TRBV2 and TRBJ2-3; 7 bases are a match to TRBD2. V shed 6 bases, J shed 3 bases, and the junction held 12 bases outside the gene matches. Germline V gene sequence: CDR1 SNHLY, CDR2 FYNNEI. CDR3 length equals 16 residues. The CDR3 protein is CASRERLAGGTDTQYF. The DNA of the CDR3 is TGTGCCAGCAGGGAGAGACTAGCCGGGGGTACAGATACGCAGTATTTT.

Details on this clonotype: A much larger clone lies a single base off, so this may be a read error. This chain connects TRBV5-1 to TRBJ1-5, with 8 bases lining up with TRBD1. V dropped 4 bases and J dropped 6; count of bases not matched to a gene: 3. CDR1 is SGHRS, CDR2 YFSETQ, per germline. The CDR3 is made up of 13 amino acids. In nucleotides, the CDR3 is TGCGCCAGCAGCCCGGACAGGGTTCAGCCCCAGCATTTT. The encoded protein is CASSPDRVQPQHF.

This clonotype has a handful of counts. V and J are TRBV4-1 and TRBJ1-5; 7 bases line up with TRBD1. CDR1 and CDR2 (germline): MGHRA, YSYEKL. The CDR3 is made up of 16 amino acids. The junction had 6 bases not matched to a gene; V was cut back by 0 bases and J by 4 bases. CDR3 protein: CASSQEEDRPNQPQHF. The CDR3 coding sequence is TGCGCCAGCAGCCAAGAAGAGGACAGGCCAAATCAGCCCCAGCATTTT.

The J gene is TRBJ2-1, the V gene TRBV6-2 or TRBV6-3; D may be TRBD2 (5 bases). With 7 bases removed from V and 7 bases from J, the gap between germline ends came to 8 bases. Germline V gene data show CDR1 as MNHEY and CDR2 as SVGEGT. There are 11 residues in the CDR3. Here the CDR3 reads CASMGGNEQFF. CDR3 bases: TGTGCCAGCATGGGCGGGAATGAGCAGTTCTTC.

The chain combines TRBV4-1 with TRBJ1-1, with D possibly being TRBD1 (6 bases). Germline V CDR1 and CDR2: MGHRA, YSYEKL. The CDR3 runs 16 residues. The V and J ends lost 2 bases and 0 bases respectively, with 13 bases between them. CDR3 sequence (DNA): TGCGCCAGCAGCCAAAGAGGGGGACGGATGAACACTGAAGCTTTCTTT. As protein: CASSQRGGRMNTEAFF.